The next 3 T cell receptor beta chains were all read from a single sample in a study of T-cell memory formation after mild COVID-19. TCRdb fed the 5' RACE reads into MiXCR, producing one record per CDR3 protein. The sample has roughly 400,000 distinct CDR3 sequences, approximately 19% seen once. What was sequenced was PBMCs or a T cell subset sorted from them (not recorded which). The receptors originated from a man younger than 35 who had mild COVID-19 (a few samples of this study predate the infection). Cell type and time point are not known.

The sample holds many counts of this clonotype. The chain joins TRBV4-3 to TRBJ2-1; the D gene is possibly TRBD2 (7 bases). Germline-derived CDR1 and CDR2 are LGHNA and YSLEER. This CDR3 has 16 residues. V shed 0 bases and J shed 8 bases, with 17 bases lying between them. CDR3 nucleotide sequence: TGCGCCAGCAGCCAAGATTGGGGGGGCGGTGGGGATGAGCAGTTCTTC. This gives the protein CASSQDWGGGGDEQFF.

The rearrangement uses TRBV2 and TRBJ1-6; no firm D call. The CDR3 length is 13 residues. The ends were cut back, 2 bases at V and 9 bases at J, with 8 bases in the middle. Germline assignment: CDR1 SNHLY and CDR2 FYNNEI. The CDR3 spells CASSERSSSPLHF. In nucleotides, the CDR3 is TGTGCCAGCAGTGAACGGTCGAGTTCACCCCTCCACTTT.

This clonotype was observed a few times. This sequence joins TRBV6-2 or TRBV6-3 and TRBJ1-4; D possibly corresponds to TRBD1 (5 bases). Per the germline V gene, CDR1 is MNHEY and CDR2 is SVGEGT. Deletions cut 6 bases from V and 6 bases from J, with 17 bases between. The CDR3 contains 15 residues. CDR3 DNA sequence: TGTGCCAGCAGCAATCCAGGGTCGGATGATGAAAAACTGTTTTTT. As protein: CASSNPGSDDEKLFF.